The 17 T cell receptor beta chains reported below all come from one sample, sequenced in a study of T cell repertoires in cytomegalovirus infection. Antigens for these TCRs are unknown. TCRdb analysed the reads with MiXCR anew, one entry per CDR3 protein. The sample lists about 740,000 distinct CDR3 sequences, 33% occurring once. The specimen comprised cultured PBMCs, sampled from culture after CMV antigen stimulation. Receptors originate from a human donor in good health (CMV status not recorded). Some clones in this sample may be carry-over from other donors' samples.

This clonotype has a handful of counts. The CDR3 is CASSWGSHFSYNSPLHF. DNA for the CDR3: TGTGCCAGCAGTTGGGGCAGCCACTTTTCCTATAATTCACCCCTCCACTTT. The rearrangement links TRBV2 to TRBJ1-6; a weak D match, TRBD1 (5 bases). The ends were cut back, 5 bases at V and 1 base at J, with 15 bases in the middle. Looked up from germline, CDR1 is SNHLY and CDR2 is FYNNEI. The CDR3 spans 17 residues.

This clonotype occurred many times. This rearrangement joins TRBV6-1 to TRBJ1-1; no firm D call. Trimming shortened V by 10 bases and J by 0 bases, and 15 bases separated the two germline ends. This CDR3 is 14 amino acids long. Looked up from germline, CDR1 is MNHNS and CDR2 is SASEGT. CDR3 sequence: CATSSVRVNTEAFF. CDR3 sequence (DNA): TGTGCCACCAGCAGTGTCAGAGTGAACACTGAAGCTTTCTTT.

This clonotype was observed a handful of times. This sequence joins TRBV4-1 and TRBJ2-2; no reliable D call. There are 16 residues in the CDR3. From germline, CDR1 is MGHRA and CDR2 YSYEKL. The ends were cut back, 1 base at V and 8 bases at J, with 17 bases in the middle. CDR3 residues: CASSQGTLGVVGELFF. The CDR3 DNA is TGCGCCAGCAGCCAAGGCACTCTTGGGGTGGTTGGGGAGCTGTTTTTT.

The CDR3 DNA is TGCAGTGCCAAGGGAGGGGCAGATACGCAGTATTTT. Protein product: CSAKGGADTQYF. The chain combines TRBV20-1 with TRBJ2-3, with 7 bases that match TRBD2. Per germline, CDR1 DFQATT and CDR2 SNEGSKA (reference sequence). CDR3 length equals 12 residues. The ends lost 6 bases at V and 4 bases at J; junction bases unmatched: 4.

V gene TRBV2 combines with J gene TRBJ1-1; 7 nucleotides align to TRBD1. Trimming cost V 6 bases and J 10 bases; bases outside gene matches: 14. This CDR3 comprises 14 residues. Germline CDR1 reads SNHLY; CDR2 reads FYNNEI. DNA for the CDR3: TGTGCCAGCAGAGATGGTGTAACCCGGGACAGAGCTTTCTTT. Amino acid sequence: CASRDGVTRDRAFF.

The rearrangement uses TRBV7-2 and TRBJ1-3, with D possibly being TRBD1 (6 bases). CDR1 is SGHTA, CDR2 FQGNSA, per germline. The CDR3 spans 16 residues. Trimming shortened V by 6 bases and J by 7 bases, and 22 bases separated the two germline ends. This CDR3 is CASSSTGGQRMNTIYF. The DNA of the CDR3 is TGTGCCAGCAGTTCGACAGGAGGCCAGCGGATGAACACCATATATTTT.

The gene calls are TRBV19 and TRBJ1-2, with 7 bases fitting TRBD1. V trimming: 4 bases; J trimming: 7 bases; junction bases outside the gene matches: 6. Germline assignment: CDR1 LNHDA and CDR2 SQIVND (reference sequence). CDR3 length: 13 residues. The CDR3 loop reads CASSTDRVGGYTF. CDR3 DNA sequence: TGTGCCAGTAGTACCGACAGGGTCGGTGGCTACACCTTC.

The CDR3 loop is CASSYRTGSNGYTF. CDR3 nucleotide sequence: TGTGCCAGCAGCTACAGGACAGGAAGCAATGGCTACACCTTC. This rearrangement joins TRBV7-8 to TRBJ1-2; the match to TRBD1 covers 7 bases. The CDR3 covers 14 residues. The germline CDR1 and CDR2 sequences are SGHVS and FQNEAQ. The V gene end was trimmed by 4 bases and the J gene end by 6 bases; junction bases not matched to a gene: 8.

This clonotype was seen only a few times. The CDR3 DNA follows: TGTGCCAGCAGCTCGACTGCGGGAGCGGGGGATACGCAGTATTTT. This encodes CASSSTAGAGDTQYF. The V and J genes are TRBV7-9 and TRBJ2-3; 7 bases map to TRBD2. The junction had 10 bases not matched to a gene; V was cut back by 4 bases and J by 6 bases. Germline V lookup: CDR1 SEHNR, CDR2 FQNEAQ (reference sequence). The CDR3 contains 15 residues. The full variable domain, rest sourced from reference TRBV7-9 and TRBJ2-3, is DTGVSQNPRHKITKRGQNVTFRCDPISEHNRLYWYRQTLGQGPEFLTYFQNEAQLEKSRLLSDRFSAERPKGSFSTLEIQRTEQGDSAMYLCASSSTAGAGDTQYFGPGTRLTVL.

This chain joins TRBV27 and TRBJ2-7; TRBD1 agrees at 8 bases. V was pared by 6 bases and J by 4 bases, with 17 bases of the junction left unmatched. The CDR3 has 17 residues. CDR1 is MNHEY, CDR2 SMNVEV, per germline (reference sequence). The CDR3 nucleotides are TGTGCCAGCAGCCCGCGGCCCGCCGGGACAGGAGTTTACGAGCAGTACTTC. Encoded protein: CASSPRPAGTGVYEQYF.

Only a few counts were recorded for this clonotype. The chain uses TRBV7-2 and TRBJ2-7; tentatively, D is TRBD1 or TRBD2 (6 bases each). CDR3 length: 14 residues. Per germline, CDR1 SGHTA and CDR2 FQGNSA. V gave up 9 bases and J gave up 2 bases, with 17 bases separating them. CDR3 protein: CASREEGGAYEQYF. The CDR3, as DNA: TGTGCCAGTAGGGAGGAGGGGGGAGCCTACGAGCAGTACTTC.

This clonotype has a handful of counts. Written as DNA, the CDR3 is TGTGCTAGTGGTTCAACCCCGGACGGCGGCTTAGTAGGGATATACAATGAGCAGTTCTTC. This codes for CASGSTPDGGLVGIYNEQFF. The chain uses TRBV12-5 and TRBJ2-1; no firm D call. Germline CDR1 is LGHNT and CDR2 is FRNRAP. Trimming took off 4 bases at V and 4 bases at J, with 29 bases between the two ends. CDR3 length equals 20 residues.

The chain links TRBV28 to TRBJ2-5; D is ambiguous. The CDR3 is 13 amino acids. V gave up 3 bases and J gave up 6 bases, with 11 bases separating them. The V gene's germline CDR1 is MDHEN and CDR2 SYDVKM. CDR3 nucleotide sequence: TGTGCCAGCAGTTTGGTCAGCACCAAGACCCAGTACTTC. It is translated as CASSLVSTKTQYF.

This chain uses TRBV7-2 with TRBJ1-2, with D uncertain. The germline V and J ends were trimmed by 8 bases and 5 bases, with 9 bases remaining between them. CDR1 is SGHTA, CDR2 FQGNSA, per germline. The CDR3 loop spans 11 amino acids. The CDR3 is CASGRPYGYTF. In nucleotides, the CDR3 is TGTGCCAGCGGTAGACCATATGGCTACACCTTC. The full variable domain, its missing parts supplied by reference TRBV7-2 and TRBJ1-2, is GAGVSQSPSNKVTEKGKDVELRCDPISGHTALYWYRQSLGQGLEFLIYFQGNSAPDKSGLPSDRFSAERTGGSVSTLTIQRTQQEDSAVYLCASGRPYGYTFGSGTRLTVV.

The gene calls are TRBV2 and TRBJ1-5; D remains ambiguous. Germline assignment: CDR1 SNHLY and CDR2 FYNNEI. There are 14 residues in the CDR3. Trimming cost V 0 bases and J 6 bases, with 9 bases left between them. The CDR3 is CASSEALPSQPQHF. In nucleotides, the CDR3 is TGTGCCAGCAGTGAAGCGCTCCCTAGTCAGCCCCAGCATTTT.

This clonotype is a singleton in its sample. This rearrangement joins TRBV28 to TRBJ1-2, with a possible D match to TRBD1 (5 bases). Trimming stripped 6 bases from V and 4 bases from J, with 12 bases between. The CDR3 loop spans 13 amino acids. The germline V gene encodes CDR1 MDHEN and CDR2 SYDVKM. In DNA form, the CDR3 reads TGTGCCAGCAGGAGGGGCAGGGCCTATGGCTACACCTTC. Its translation: CASRRGRAYGYTF.

The V gene is TRBV12-5, the J gene TRBJ2-7; 7 bases agree with TRBD1. The ends lost 6 bases at V and 5 bases at J; junction bases unmatched: 10. Germline CDR1 LGHNT, CDR2 FRNRAP. The length of the CDR3 is 14 residues. CDR3: CASGSNRGIHEQYF. CDR3 in DNA: TGTGCTAGTGGATCTAACAGGGGCATCCACGAGCAGTACTTC.